One sample yielded the 29 T cell receptor beta chains listed below, sequenced in a study of T cell repertoires in cytomegalovirus infection. From the reads, TCRdb called clonotypes with MiXCR, one entry per CDR3 protein. The sample yields fewer than 300,000 distinct CDR3 sequences, about 25% seen once. Material for sequencing was PBMCs. The receptors here all came from a human donor in good health (CMV status not recorded). Some clones in this sample may be carry-over from other donors' samples.

The chain employs TRBV12-3 or TRBV12-4 and TRBJ1-2, with TRBD1 matching 9 bases. J was trimmed by 8 bases and V by 5 bases; bases with no gene match: 9. The CDR3 is 14 residues long. CDR3 bases: TGTGCCAGCAGTCTGCAGGGGACAGGGTACGGCTACACCTTC. This sequence encodes CASSLQGTGYGYTF.

The chain links TRBV20-1 to TRBJ1-1, with unresolved D. V was clipped by 3 bases and J by 0 bases, with 11 bases between them. The CDR3 is 14 residues long. Looked up from germline, CDR1 is DFQATT and CDR2 is SNEGSKA (reference sequence). The CDR3 DNA reads as TGCAGTGCTAGCAAGGCAATTATGAACACTGAAGCTTTCTTT. It encodes CSASKAIMNTEAFF.

This clonotype was seen a handful of times. The chain uses TRBV7-7 and TRBJ2-3; no reliable D call. The CDR3 is 14 residues long. V shed 5 bases and J shed 0 bases, with 9 bases lying between them. Germline V CDR1 and CDR2: SSHAT, FNYEAQ (reference sequence). This CDR3 is CASSPSASTDTQYF. The CDR3 bases are TGTGCCAGCAGCCCTTCCGCTAGCACAGATACGCAGTATTTT.

This clonotype was observed many times. V gene TRBV7-2 combines with J gene TRBJ2-1; D gene uncertain. The CDR3 has 14 amino acids. Germline assignment: CDR1 SGHTA and CDR2 FQGNSA. Deletions cut 5 bases from V and 4 bases from J, with 12 bases between. Here the CDR3 DNA reads TGTGCCAGCAGCCCAAACTGGGAATACAATGAGCAGTTCTTC. This sequence encodes CASSPNWEYNEQFF. Full variable domain (remainder filled in from reference TRBV7-2 and TRBJ2-1): GAGVSQSPSNKVTEKGKDVELRCDPISGHTALYWYRQSLGQGLEFLIYFQGNSAPDKSGLPSDRFSAERTGGSVSTLTIQRTQQEDSAVYLCASSPNWEYNEQFFGPGTRLTVL.

This chain connects TRBV24-1 to TRBJ2-1; a weak D match, TRBD1 (5 bases). V dropped 5 bases and J dropped 0 bases, with 10 bases sitting between them. This CDR3 is built from 15 residues. Germline CDR1 KGHDR, CDR2 SFDVKD. The CDR3 nucleotides read TGTGCCACCAGTGGCCAGGGCCTCTCCTACAATGAGCAGTTCTTC. Translation: CATSGQGLSYNEQFF.

The chain couples TRBV28 to TRBJ2-2; D unclear. The V gene lost 6 bases and the J gene lost 4 bases, with 12 bases spanning the gap. Germline values: CDR1 MDHEN, CDR2 SYDVKM. The CDR3 extends over 14 amino acids. This CDR3 reads CASSVGSTTGELFF. CDR3 in DNA: TGTGCCAGCAGCGTCGGGTCAACCACCGGGGAGCTGTTTTTT.

The V gene is TRBV28, the J gene TRBJ1-4; 7 bases fit TRBD1. The ends lost 4 bases at V and 4 bases at J; junction bases unmatched: 9. Germline V gene lookup returns CDR1 MDHEN and CDR2 SYDVKM. The CDR3 totals 16 residues. The CDR3 is CASSSPGTANNEKLFF. CDR3 nucleotide sequence: TGTGCCAGCAGTTCTCCCGGGACAGCAAATAATGAAAAACTGTTTTTT.

The V gene is TRBV29-1, the J gene TRBJ2-1; TRBD1 or TRBD2 may be the D gene (5 bases each). V dropped 4 bases and J dropped 4 bases, with 11 bases sitting between them. There are 13 residues in the CDR3. In germline, CDR1 is SQVTM, CDR2 ANQGSEA. The CDR3, as DNA: TGCAGCGTTGTTCGGGACCGATACAATGAGCAGTTCTTC. Protein: CSVVRDRYNEQFF.

This clonotype was seen a few times. The chain combines TRBV20-1 with TRBJ1-1, with a possible D match to TRBD1 (5 bases). This CDR3 has 12 residues. V lost 7 bases and J 4 bases, leaving 13 bases between the germline ends. In germline, CDR1 is DFQATT, CDR2 SNEGSKA (reference sequence). The chain's CDR3 is CSVQGWGTEAFF. The CDR3 coding sequence is TGCAGTGTCCAGGGCTGGGGCACTGAAGCTTTCTTT.

V usage is TRBV12-3 or TRBV12-4 and J usage is TRBJ2-7, with 12 positions matching TRBD2. Losses at the gene ends were 5 bases for V and 6 bases for J; bases not matched to a gene: 5. This CDR3 has 14 amino acids. The chain's CDR3 is CASSPWTSGTEQYF. The CDR3 nucleotides read TGTGCCAGCAGTCCCTGGACTAGCGGGACCGAGCAGTACTTC.

Comments on this clonotype: A much larger clone lies one base from this, so it may be a read error. This chain connects TRBV7-9 to TRBJ2-1; TRBD2 agrees at 11 bases. Germline V gene sequence: CDR1 SEHNR, CDR2 FQNEAQ (reference sequence). The CDR3 covers 15 residues. CDR3 in amino acids: CASSLGSGGVYEQLF. The DNA of the CDR3 is TGTGCCAGCAGCTTAGGTAGCGGGGGGGTTTATGAGCAGCTCTTC.

This clonotype occurred many times. The chain is built from TRBV2 and TRBJ2-1; 7 bases match TRBD1. Germline CDR1 reads SNHLY; CDR2 reads FYNNEI. This CDR3 spans 14 amino acids. After removal of 10 bases from V and 7 bases from J, the junction contained 13 bases not matched to a gene. DNA of the CDR3: TGTGCCATCCCAATACGACAGGGTCATAATGAGCAGTTCTTC. Its translation is CAIPIRQGHNEQFF.

V is TRBV15 and J is TRBJ2-1; 8 bases map to TRBD2. V lost 0 bases to trimming and J lost 4 bases; unmatched junction nucleotides: 2. In germline, CDR1 is LNHNV, CDR2 YYDKDF (reference sequence). The CDR3 is made up of 15 amino acids. The CDR3 protein is CATSRERLAYNEQFF. CDR3 nucleotides: TGTGCCACCAGCAGAGAGCGACTAGCGTACAATGAGCAGTTCTTC.

This chain links TRBV14 with TRBJ2-7; a possible D gene is TRBD2 (5 bases). Trimming removed 1 base at V and 7 bases at J, with 11 bases between. The CDR3 has 13 residues. Germline CDR1 reads SGHDN; CDR2 reads FVKESK. CDR3 protein: CASSQVRGNEQYF. The CDR3 bases are TGTGCCAGCAGCCAAGTGAGAGGGAATGAGCAGTACTTC.

The table lists this clonotype with a few counts. The V call is TRBV11-2, the J call TRBJ2-5, with 11 bases aligning to TRBD2. With V trimmed by 2 bases and J by 4 bases, 6 bases remained unmatched. Germline V gives CDR1 SGHAT, CDR2 FQNNGV. The CDR3 runs 16 residues. Written as DNA, the CDR3 is TGTGCCAGCAGCTTATTTACTAGCGGGGGCGGAGAGACCCAGTACTTC. Translated: CASSLFTSGGGETQYF.

The chain employs TRBV11-3 and TRBJ2-3; 14 bases match TRBD2. The CDR3 is made up of 17 amino acids. Trimming took 5 bases from V and 2 from J; bases not matched to a gene: 6. Germline CDR1 SGHNT, CDR2 YENEEA. CDR3: CASSPGTSGGITDTQYF. CDR3 DNA sequence: TGTGCCAGCAGCCCAGGGACTAGCGGGGGAATCACAGATACGCAGTATTTT. Looking up the rest from reference TRBV11-3 and TRBJ2-3 gives the full variable domain: EAGVVQSPRYKIIEKKQPVAFWCNPISGHNTLYWYLQNLGQGPELLIRYENEEAVDDSQLPKDRFSAERLKGVDSTLKIQPAELGDSAVYLCASSPGTSGGITDTQYFGPGTRLTVL.

V usage is TRBV7-9 and J usage is TRBJ2-4; 7 bases align to TRBD1. The junction had 3 bases not matched to a gene; V was cut back by 6 bases and J by 10 bases. The length of the CDR3 is 11 residues. Germline V CDR1 and CDR2: SEHNR, FQNEAQ (reference sequence). For the CDR3, the DNA is TGTGCCAGCAGGAGGGACAGTATTCAGTACTTC. This sequence encodes CASRRDSIQYF.

This clonotype was detected only a few times. The chain uses TRBV20-1 and TRBJ2-7; tentatively, D is TRBD2 (5 bases). The CDR3 runs to 13 residues. Germline CDR1 is DFQATT and CDR2 is SNEGSKA (reference sequence). The V end was cut by 4 bases, the J end by 6 bases, with 16 bases between. DNA of the CDR3: TGCAGTGCTACCACCGGGGTCCTTTCCGAGCAGTACTTC. Translating it yields CSATTGVLSEQYF.

This clonotype turned up a few times. This chain links TRBV5-1 with TRBJ2-3, with D uncertain. The CDR3 extends over 16 amino acids. Germline values: CDR1 SGHRS, CDR2 YFSETQ. V gave up 4 bases and J gave up 1 base, with 16 bases separating them. The CDR3 bases are TGCGCCAGCAGCCTGGCGCTGGTATTTGGCACAGATACGCAGTATTTT. Protein product: CASSLALVFGTDTQYF. The full variable domain, its missing parts supplied by reference TRBV5-1 and TRBJ2-3, is KAGVTQTPRYLIKTRGQQVTLSCSPISGHRSVSWYQQTPGQGLQFLFEYFSETQRNKGNFPGRFSGRQFSNSRSEMNVSTLELGDSALYLCASSLALVFGTDTQYFGPGTRLTVL.

This chain uses TRBV28 with TRBJ2-5; 7 nucleotides match TRBD1. J gave up 4 bases and V 6 bases, and 11 bases lay outside the gene matches. Germline-derived CDR1 and CDR2 are MDHEN and SYDVKM. The CDR3 has 15 residues. This CDR3 reads CASREWTGRGETQYF. The CDR3 DNA reads TGTGCCAGCAGGGAGTGGACAGGACGGGGAGAGACCCAGTACTTC.

The gene calls are TRBV6-8 and TRBJ2-3, with unresolved D. Trimming left V 0 bases short and J 2 bases short, with 9 bases between. CDR1 is MNHGY, CDR2 SAAAGT, per germline. The length of the CDR3 is 15 residues. The CDR3 bases are TGTGCCAGCAGTTACTCGCCGCTCAACACAGATACGCAGTATTTT. Translating it yields CASSYSPLNTDTQYF.

This clonotype was seen a few times. The gene calls are TRBV6-5 and TRBJ1-4; a weak D match, TRBD1 (6 bases). CDR3 length: 14 residues. V lost 6 bases, J lost 4 bases, and 12 bases lay in between. Per the germline V gene, CDR1 is MNHEY and CDR2 is SVGAGI. The CDR3: CASRTGADNEKLFF. In nucleotides, the CDR3 is TGTGCCAGCAGGACGGGGGCTGATAATGAAAAACTGTTTTTT.

The V and J genes are TRBV2 and TRBJ2-7; TRBD2 aligns across 8 bases. Trimming removed 6 bases from V and 4 bases from J; junction bases left unmatched: 5. CDR1 SNHLY and CDR2 FYNNEI come from the germline V gene. The CDR3 has 13 amino acids. In DNA form, the CDR3 reads TGTGCCAGCAGGTTCGAGCGGGAGTACGAGCAGTACTTC. Translation: CASRFEREYEQYF.

J is TRBJ2-7 and V is TRBV7-4; possible D gene TRBD1, 5 bases. CDR3 length: 14 residues. Germline V gene sequence: CDR1 SGHVT, CDR2 SQSDAQ. The V end lost 5 bases, the J end lost 1 base, and 12 bases lay between the germline ends. The DNA for the CDR3 is TGTGCCAGCAGCCAGGGAATAGCTTCCTACGAGCAGTACTTC. It codes for CASSQGIASYEQYF.

The V call is TRBV6-1, the J call TRBJ2-7, with unresolved D. Trimming took 0 bases from V and 4 from J, leaving 4 bases between them. Germline V gene lookup returns CDR1 MNHNS and CDR2 SASEGT. The CDR3 loop spans 12 amino acids. The CDR3 protein is CASSEADYEQYF. In DNA, the CDR3 is TGTGCCAGCAGTGAAGCTGATTACGAGCAGTACTTC.

The V and J genes are TRBV28 and TRBJ2-1, with D possibly being TRBD2 (5 bases). CDR1 is MDHEN, CDR2 SYDVKM, per germline. This CDR3 contains 14 residues. V shed 8 bases and J shed 3 bases, with 14 bases lying between them. DNA of the CDR3: TGTGCCAGCGGGGAGACTCAAGTCTACAATGAGCAGTTCTTC. Protein sequence: CASGETQVYNEQFF. Looking up the rest from reference TRBV28 and TRBJ2-1 gives the full variable domain: DVKVTQSSRYLVKRTGEKVFLECVQDMDHENMFWYRQDPGLGLRLIYFSYDVKMKEKGDIPEGYSVSREKKERFSLILESASTNQTSMYLCASGETQVYNEQFFGPGTRLTVL.

This clonotype has only a few counts. The chain recombines TRBV2 with TRBJ2-1, with 13 bases identical to TRBD2. Germline trimming cut 4 bases from V and 7 bases from J; bases unmatched to any gene: 7. Looked up from germline, CDR1 is SNHLY and CDR2 is FYNNEI. There are 16 residues in the CDR3. This CDR3 reads CASSATTSGGWNEQFF. The CDR3 DNA reads as TGTGCCAGCAGTGCGACGACTAGCGGGGGGTGGAATGAGCAGTTCTTC.

This clonotype was recorded only once. The chain is built from TRBV27 and TRBJ1-1; D might be TRBD1 (5 bases). V lost 7 bases and J lost 1, with 10 bases in between. The CDR3 spans 13 residues. Germline V gives CDR1 MNHEY, CDR2 SMNVEV (reference sequence). The DNA of the CDR3 is TGTGCCAGCAACACTGGGACGAACACTGAAGCTTTCTTT. Translation gives CASNTGTNTEAFF.

The CDR3 region has the DNA TGTGCCAGCAGTCCTTGGGGCAGGGGGGTGGCCGGGCCCCAGCATTTT. It encodes CASSPWGRGVAGPQHF. The chain carries TRBV28 and TRBJ1-5; TRBD1 matches 7 bases. Per germline, CDR1 MDHEN and CDR2 SYDVKM. CDR3 length: 16 amino acids. Trimming took 5 bases from V and 9 from J; bases not matched to a gene: 16.